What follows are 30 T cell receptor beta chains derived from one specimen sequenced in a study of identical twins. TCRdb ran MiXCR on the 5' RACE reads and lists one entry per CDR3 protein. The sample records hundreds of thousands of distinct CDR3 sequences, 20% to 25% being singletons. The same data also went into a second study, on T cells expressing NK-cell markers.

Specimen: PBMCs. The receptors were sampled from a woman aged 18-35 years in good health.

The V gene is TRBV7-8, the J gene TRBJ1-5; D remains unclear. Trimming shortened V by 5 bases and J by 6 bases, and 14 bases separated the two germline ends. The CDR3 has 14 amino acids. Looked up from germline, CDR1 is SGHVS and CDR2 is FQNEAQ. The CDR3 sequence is CASSQYVVGQPQHF. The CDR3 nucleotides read TGTGCCAGCAGCCAGTACGTGGTGGGTCAGCCCCAGCATTTT.

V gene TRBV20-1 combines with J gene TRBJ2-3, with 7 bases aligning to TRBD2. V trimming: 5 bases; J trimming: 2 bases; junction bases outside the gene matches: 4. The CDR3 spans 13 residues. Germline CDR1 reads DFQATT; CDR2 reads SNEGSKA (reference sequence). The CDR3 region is CSARRGFTDTQYF. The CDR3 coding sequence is TGCAGTGCTCGGCGGGGGTTCACAGATACGCAGTATTTT.

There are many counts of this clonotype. This CDR3 is CASSLSPTGELFF. The CDR3 DNA is TGCGCCAGCAGCTTATCACCCACCGGGGAGCTGTTTTTT. The chain recombines TRBV5-1 with TRBJ2-2; D remains unclear. Trimming cost V 2 bases and J 4 bases, with 6 bases left between them. Germline-derived CDR1 and CDR2 are SGHRS and YFSETQ. This CDR3 has 13 amino acids.

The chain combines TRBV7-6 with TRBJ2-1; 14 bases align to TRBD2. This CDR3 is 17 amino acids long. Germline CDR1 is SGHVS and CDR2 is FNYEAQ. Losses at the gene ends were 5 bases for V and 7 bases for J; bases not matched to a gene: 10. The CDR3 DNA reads TGTGCCAGCAGCGGCACGTGGACTAGCGGGAGGACGAATGAGCAGTTCTTC. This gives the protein CASSGTWTSGRTNEQFF.

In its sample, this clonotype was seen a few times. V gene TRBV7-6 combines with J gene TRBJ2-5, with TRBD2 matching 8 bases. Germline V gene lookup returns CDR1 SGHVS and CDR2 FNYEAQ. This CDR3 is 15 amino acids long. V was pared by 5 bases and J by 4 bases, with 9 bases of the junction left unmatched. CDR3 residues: CASSNWAGGGETQYF. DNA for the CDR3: TGTGCCAGCAGCAACTGGGCGGGGGGCGGAGAGACCCAGTACTTC. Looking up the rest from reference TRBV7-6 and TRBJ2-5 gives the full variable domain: GAGVSQSPRYKVTKRGQDVALRCDPISGHVSLYWYRQALGQGPEFLTYFNYEAQQDKSGLPNDRFSAERPEGSISTLTIQRTEQRDSAMYRCASSNWAGGGETQYFGPGTRLLVL.

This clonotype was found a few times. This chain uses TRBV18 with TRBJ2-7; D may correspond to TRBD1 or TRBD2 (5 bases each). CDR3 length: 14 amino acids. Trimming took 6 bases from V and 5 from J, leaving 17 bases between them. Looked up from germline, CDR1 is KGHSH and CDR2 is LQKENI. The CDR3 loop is CASSETNRGHEQYF. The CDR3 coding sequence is TGTGCCAGCTCCGAAACGAACCGGGGCCACGAGCAGTACTTC.

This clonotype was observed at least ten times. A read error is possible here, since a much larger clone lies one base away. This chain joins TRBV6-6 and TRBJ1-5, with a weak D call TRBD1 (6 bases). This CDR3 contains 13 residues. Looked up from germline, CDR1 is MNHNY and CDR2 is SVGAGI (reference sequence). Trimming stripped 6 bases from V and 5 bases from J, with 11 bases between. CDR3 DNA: TGTGCCAGCAGCCCACAGGGATATCAGCCCCAGCATTTT. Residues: CASSPQGYQPQHF.

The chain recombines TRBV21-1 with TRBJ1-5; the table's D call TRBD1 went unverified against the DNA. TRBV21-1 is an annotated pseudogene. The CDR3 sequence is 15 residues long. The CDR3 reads CASGGDRAGNQPQHF. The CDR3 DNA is TGTGCCAGCGGGGGGGACAGGGCGGGCAATCAGCCCCAGCATTTT.

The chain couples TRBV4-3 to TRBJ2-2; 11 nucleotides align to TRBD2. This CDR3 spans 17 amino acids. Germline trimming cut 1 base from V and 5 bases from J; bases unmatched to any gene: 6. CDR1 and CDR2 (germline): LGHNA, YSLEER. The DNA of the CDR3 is TGCGCCAGCAGCCAAGGCTCCTGGACTAGCGGGACCGGGGAGCTGTTTTTT. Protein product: CASSQGSWTSGTGELFF.

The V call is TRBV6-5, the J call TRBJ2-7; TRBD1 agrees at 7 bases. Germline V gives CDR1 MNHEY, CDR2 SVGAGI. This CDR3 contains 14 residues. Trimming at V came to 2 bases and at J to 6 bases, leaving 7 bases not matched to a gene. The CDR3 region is CASSYHRGSREQYF. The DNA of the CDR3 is TGTGCCAGCAGTTACCACAGGGGTTCCCGCGAGCAGTACTTC.

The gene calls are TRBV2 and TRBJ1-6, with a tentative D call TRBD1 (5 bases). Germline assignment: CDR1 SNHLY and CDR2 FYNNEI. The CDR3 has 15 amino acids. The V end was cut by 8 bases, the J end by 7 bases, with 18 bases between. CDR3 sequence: CASAPSVAGNSPLHF. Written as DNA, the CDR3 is TGTGCCAGCGCCCCAAGCGTGGCAGGGAATTCACCCCTCCACTTT.

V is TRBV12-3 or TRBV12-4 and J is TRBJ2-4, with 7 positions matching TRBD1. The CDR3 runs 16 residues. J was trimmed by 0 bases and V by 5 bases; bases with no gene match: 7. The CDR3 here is CASSTDRELAKNIQYF. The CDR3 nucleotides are TGTGCCAGCAGTACCGACAGGGAGCTAGCCAAAAACATTCAGTACTTC.

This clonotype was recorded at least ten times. The CDR3 DNA sequence: TGTGCCAGTGGGACAGGGGAGTTTCAACAGTATTTT. Translation gives CASGTGEFQQYF. This chain joins TRBV12-3 or TRBV12-4 and TRBJ2-3; 10 bases align to TRBD1. The J segment lost 12 bases and the V segment lost 9 bases, leaving 9 bases of the junction unmatched. This CDR3 has 12 residues.

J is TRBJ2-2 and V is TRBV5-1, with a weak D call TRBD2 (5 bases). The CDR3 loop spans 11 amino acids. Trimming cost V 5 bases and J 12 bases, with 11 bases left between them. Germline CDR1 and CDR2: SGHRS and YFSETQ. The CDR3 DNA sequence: TGCGCCAGCAGAGCGGCTCATCAGCTGTTTTTT. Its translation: CASRAAHQLFF.

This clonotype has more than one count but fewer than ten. CDR3 sequence reads: CASGGNGYTF. CDR3 bases: TGTGCCAGCGGGGGGAATGGCTACACCTTC. This chain connects TRBV7-9 to TRBJ1-2; a weak D match, TRBD1 (5 bases). Trimming removed 8 bases from V and 6 bases from J, with 7 bases in between. The CDR3 length is 10 residues. Germline V gene lookup returns CDR1 SEHNR and CDR2 FQNEAQ (reference sequence).

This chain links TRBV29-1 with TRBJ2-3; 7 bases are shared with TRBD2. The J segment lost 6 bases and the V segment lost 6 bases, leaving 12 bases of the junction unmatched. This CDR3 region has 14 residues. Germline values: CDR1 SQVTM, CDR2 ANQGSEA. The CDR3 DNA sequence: TGCAGCGTCGTCCGAGCGGGAAAACATGATACGCAGTATTTT. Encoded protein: CSVVRAGKHDTQYF.

The CDR3 coding sequence is TGTGCCAGCAGGGGGATCGGTGAGACTGAAGCTTTCTTT. It is translated as CASRGIGETEAFF. The chain is built from TRBV6-2 or TRBV6-3 and TRBJ1-1; D not certain. This CDR3 contains 13 residues. Trimming took 6 bases from V and 5 from J, leaving 13 bases between them. Germline-derived CDR1 and CDR2 are MNHEY and SVGEGT.

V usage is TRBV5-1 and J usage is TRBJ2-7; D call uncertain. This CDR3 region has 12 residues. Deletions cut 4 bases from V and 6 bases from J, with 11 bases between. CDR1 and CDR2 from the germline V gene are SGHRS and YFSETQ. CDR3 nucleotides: TGCGCCAGCAGCCCCCATACTACCGAGCAGTACTTC. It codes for CASSPHTTEQYF.

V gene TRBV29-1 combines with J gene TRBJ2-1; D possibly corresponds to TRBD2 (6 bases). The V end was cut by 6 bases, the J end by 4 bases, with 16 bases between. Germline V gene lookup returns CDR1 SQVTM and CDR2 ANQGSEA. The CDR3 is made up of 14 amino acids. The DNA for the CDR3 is TGCAGCGTGCTTACTAGCCAGATATACAATGAGCAGTTCTTC. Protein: CSVLTSQIYNEQFF.

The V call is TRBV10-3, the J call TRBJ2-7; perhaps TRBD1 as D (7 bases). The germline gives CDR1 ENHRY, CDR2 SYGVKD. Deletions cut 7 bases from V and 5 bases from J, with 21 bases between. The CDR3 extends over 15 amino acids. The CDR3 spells CAITPRQGGENEQYF. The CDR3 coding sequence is TGTGCCATCACGCCCCGGCAGGGGGGAGAGAACGAGCAGTACTTC.

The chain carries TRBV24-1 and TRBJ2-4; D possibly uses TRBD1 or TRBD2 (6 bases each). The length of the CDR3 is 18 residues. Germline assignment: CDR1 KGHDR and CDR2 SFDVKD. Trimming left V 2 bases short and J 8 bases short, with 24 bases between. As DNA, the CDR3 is TGTGCCACCAGTGATTCGGGGGCGCGACAAGTAAGAGAGGACATTCAGTACTTC. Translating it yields CATSDSGARQVREDIQYF.

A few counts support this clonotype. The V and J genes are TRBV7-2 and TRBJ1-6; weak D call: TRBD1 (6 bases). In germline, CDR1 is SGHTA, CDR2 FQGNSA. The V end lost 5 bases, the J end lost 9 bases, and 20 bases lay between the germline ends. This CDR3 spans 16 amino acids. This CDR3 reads CASSPQATGGGSPLHF. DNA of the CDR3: TGTGCCAGCAGCCCCCAGGCGACAGGAGGCGGTTCACCCCTCCACTTT.

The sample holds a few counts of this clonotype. CDR3 amino acids: CSALLAGHTDTQYF. The CDR3 DNA reads TGCAGTGCTCTTCTAGCGGGGCACACAGATACGCAGTATTTT. The gene calls are TRBV20-1 and TRBJ2-3; TRBD2 agrees at 9 bases. CDR1 is DFQATT and CDR2 is SNEGSKA in the germline V gene (reference sequence). This CDR3 has 14 amino acids. V lost 5 bases and J lost 2; bases outside the gene matches: 5.

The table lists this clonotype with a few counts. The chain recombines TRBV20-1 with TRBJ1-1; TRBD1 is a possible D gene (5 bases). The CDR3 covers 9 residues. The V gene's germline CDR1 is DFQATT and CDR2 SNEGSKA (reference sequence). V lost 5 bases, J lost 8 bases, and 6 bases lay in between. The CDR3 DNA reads TGCAGTGCTGAGGGGGAAGCTTTCTTT. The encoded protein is CSAEGEAFF.

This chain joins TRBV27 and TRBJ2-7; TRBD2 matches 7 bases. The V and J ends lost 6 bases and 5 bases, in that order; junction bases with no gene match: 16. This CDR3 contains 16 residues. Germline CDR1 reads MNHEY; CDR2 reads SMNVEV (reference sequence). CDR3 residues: CASSNIGGEGRHEQYF. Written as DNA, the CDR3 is TGTGCCAGCAGCAACATTGGGGGGGAGGGCCGGCACGAGCAGTACTTC.

The CDR3 sequence: CASSLDGLSPQYF. The CDR3 DNA reads as TGTGCCAGCAGCTTAGACGGCCTATCACCGCAGTATTTT. The chain recombines TRBV7-2 with TRBJ2-3; D gene ambiguous. V lost 1 base, J lost 10 bases, and 12 bases lay in between. The CDR3 contains 13 residues. Germline CDR1 and CDR2: SGHTA and FQGNSA.

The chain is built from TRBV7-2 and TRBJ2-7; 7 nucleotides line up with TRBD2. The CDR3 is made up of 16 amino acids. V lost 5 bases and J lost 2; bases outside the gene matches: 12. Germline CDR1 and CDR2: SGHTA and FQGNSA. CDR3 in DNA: TGTGCCAGCAGCCCCCATCTAGCGGCAAACACCTACGAGCAGTACTTC. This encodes CASSPHLAANTYEQYF.

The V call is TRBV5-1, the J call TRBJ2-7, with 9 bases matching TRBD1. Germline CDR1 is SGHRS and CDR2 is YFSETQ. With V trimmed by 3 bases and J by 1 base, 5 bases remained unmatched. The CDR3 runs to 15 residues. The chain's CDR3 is CASSSQGALSYEQYF. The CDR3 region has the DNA TGCGCCAGCAGCTCACAGGGGGCTCTGTCCTACGAGCAGTACTTC.

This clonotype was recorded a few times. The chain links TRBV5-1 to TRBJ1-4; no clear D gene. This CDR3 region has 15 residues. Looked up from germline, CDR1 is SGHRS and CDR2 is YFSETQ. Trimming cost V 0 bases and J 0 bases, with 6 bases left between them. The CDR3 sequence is CASSLAAATNEKLFF. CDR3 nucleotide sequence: TGCGCCAGCAGCTTGGCGGCTGCAACTAATGAAAAACTGTTTTTT.

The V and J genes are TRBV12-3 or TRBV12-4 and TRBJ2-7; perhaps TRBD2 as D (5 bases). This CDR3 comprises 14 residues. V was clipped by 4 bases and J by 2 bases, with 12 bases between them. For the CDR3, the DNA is TGTGCCAGCAGTTACTCCGGGGAGACCTACGAGCAGTACTTC. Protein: CASSYSGETYEQYF.